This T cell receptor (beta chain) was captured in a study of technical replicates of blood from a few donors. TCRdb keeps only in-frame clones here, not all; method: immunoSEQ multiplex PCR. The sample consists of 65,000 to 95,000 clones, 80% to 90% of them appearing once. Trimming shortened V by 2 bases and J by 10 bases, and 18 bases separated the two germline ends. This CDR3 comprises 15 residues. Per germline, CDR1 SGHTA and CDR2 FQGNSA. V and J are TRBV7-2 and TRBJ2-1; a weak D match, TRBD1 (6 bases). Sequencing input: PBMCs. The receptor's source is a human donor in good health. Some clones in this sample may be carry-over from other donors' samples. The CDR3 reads CASSLWGQGQREQFF. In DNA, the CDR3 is TGTGCCAGCAGCTTATGGGGGCAGGGACAAAGGGAGCAGTTCTTC.